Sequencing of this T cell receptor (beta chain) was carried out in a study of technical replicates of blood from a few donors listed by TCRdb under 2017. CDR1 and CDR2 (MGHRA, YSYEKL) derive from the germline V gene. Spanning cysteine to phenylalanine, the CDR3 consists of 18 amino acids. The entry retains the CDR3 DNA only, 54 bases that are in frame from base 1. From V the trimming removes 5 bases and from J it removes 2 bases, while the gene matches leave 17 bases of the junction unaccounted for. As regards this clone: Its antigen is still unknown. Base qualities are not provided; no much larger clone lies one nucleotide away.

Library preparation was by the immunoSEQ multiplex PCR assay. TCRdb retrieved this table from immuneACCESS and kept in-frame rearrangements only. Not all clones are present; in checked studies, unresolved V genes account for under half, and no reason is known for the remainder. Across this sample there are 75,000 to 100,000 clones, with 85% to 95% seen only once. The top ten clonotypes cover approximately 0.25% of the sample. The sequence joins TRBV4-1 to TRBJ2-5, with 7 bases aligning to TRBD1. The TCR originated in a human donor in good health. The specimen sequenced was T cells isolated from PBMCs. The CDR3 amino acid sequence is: CASSFTARAGTAQETQYF. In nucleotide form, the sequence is TGCGCCAGCAGCTTTACCGCCCGGGCCGGGACAGCTCAAGAGACCCAGTACTTC.